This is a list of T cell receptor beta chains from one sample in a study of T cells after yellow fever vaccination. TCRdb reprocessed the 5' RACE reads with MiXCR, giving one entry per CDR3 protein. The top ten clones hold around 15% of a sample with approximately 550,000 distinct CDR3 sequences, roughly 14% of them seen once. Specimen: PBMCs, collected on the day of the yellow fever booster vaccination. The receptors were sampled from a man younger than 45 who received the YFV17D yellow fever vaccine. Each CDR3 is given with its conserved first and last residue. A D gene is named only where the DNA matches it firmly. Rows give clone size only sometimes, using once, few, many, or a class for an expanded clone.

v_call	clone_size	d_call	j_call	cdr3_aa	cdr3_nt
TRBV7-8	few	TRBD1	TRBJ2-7	CASSGSGTGLAEQYF	TGTGCCAGCAGCGGGTCTGGGACAGGGTTGGCCGAGCAGTACTTC
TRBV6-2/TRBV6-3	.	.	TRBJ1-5	CASSYSPGSNQPQHF	TGTGCCAGCAGTTACTCGCCAGGGAGCAATCAGCCCCAGCATTTT
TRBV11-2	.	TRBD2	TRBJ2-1	CASSPRLAGEDVGNEQFF	TGTGCCAGCAGCCCGCGACTAGCGGGAGAGGATGTGGGCAATGAGCAGTTCTTC
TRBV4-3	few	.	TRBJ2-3	CASSQGPTPPDTQYF	TGCGCCAGCAGCCAAGGTCCGACTCCTCCAGATACGCAGTATTTT
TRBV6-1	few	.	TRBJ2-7	CASRTGGARSYEQYF	TGTGCCAGCAGAACCGGAGGGGCGCGATCCTACGAGCAGTACTTC
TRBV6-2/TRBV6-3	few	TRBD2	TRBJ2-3	CASSYSVRESADTQYF	TGTGCCAGCAGTTACTCGGTGCGGGAGTCGGCAGATACGCAGTATTTT
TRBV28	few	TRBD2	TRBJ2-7	CASVPAAGSRFGEQYF	TGTGCCAGCGTGCCAGCAGCGGGGTCGAGATTCGGCGAGCAGTACTTC
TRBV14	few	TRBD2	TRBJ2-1	CASSRLAGNTYNEQFF	TGTGCCAGCAGCCGACTAGCGGGAAACACCTACAATGAGCAGTTCTTC
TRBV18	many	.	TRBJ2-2	CASSEGNGELFF	TGTGCCAGCTCGGAAGGGAACGGGGAGCTGTTTTTT
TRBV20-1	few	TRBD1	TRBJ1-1	CSARGTGGGNTEAFF	TGCAGTGCTAGGGGGACAGGGGGCGGGAACACTGAAGCTTTCTTT
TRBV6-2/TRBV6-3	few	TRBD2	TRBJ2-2	CASSPLSGRAVGELFF	TGTGCCAGCAGTCCTCTTAGCGGGAGGGCCGTCGGGGAGCTGTTTTTT
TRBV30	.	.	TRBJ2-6	CAWSWSSGANVLTF	TGTGCCTGGAGTTGGAGCTCTGGGGCCAACGTCCTGACTTTC
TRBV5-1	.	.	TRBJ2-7	CASSLAQGIDEQYF	TGCGCCAGCAGCTTAGCCCAGGGTATTGACGAGCAGTACTTC
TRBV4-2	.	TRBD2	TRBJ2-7	CASSQGTSGRGEQYF	TGTGCCAGCAGCCAAGGGACTAGCGGGAGGGGCGAGCAGTACTTC
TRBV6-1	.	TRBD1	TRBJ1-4	CASGAVRQGQNEKLFF	TGTGCCAGCGGGGCCGTCCGACAGGGTCAGAATGAAAAACTGTTTTTT
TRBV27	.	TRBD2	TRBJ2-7	CASSLAAPLEQYF	TGTGCCAGCAGTCTAGCGGCCCCCCTCGAGCAGTACTTC
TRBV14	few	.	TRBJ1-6	CASKKTQNNSPLHF	TGTGCCAGCAAGAAAACCCAAAATAATTCACCCCTCCACTTT
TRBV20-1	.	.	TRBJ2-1	CSARDLLGGSYNEQFF	TGCAGTGCTAGAGATCTTCTGGGGGGCTCCTACAATGAGCAGTTCTTC
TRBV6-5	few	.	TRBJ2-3	CASSYSMQGEGDTQYF	TGTGCCAGCAGTTACTCGATGCAGGGAGAAGGAGATACGCAGTATTTT
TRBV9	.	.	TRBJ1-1	CASTPLMNTEAFF	TGTGCCAGCACCCCGCTCATGAACACTGAAGCTTTCTTT
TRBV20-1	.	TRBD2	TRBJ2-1	CSASIAGPASEQFF	TGCAGTGCTAGTATAGCGGGACCCGCGTCAGAGCAGTTCTTC
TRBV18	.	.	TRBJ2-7	CASSPPGGGGNEQYF	TGTGCCAGCTCACCACCGGGCGGAGGGGGTAATGAGCAGTACTTC
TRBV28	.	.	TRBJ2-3	CASSLLSGLADTQYF	TGTGCCAGCAGTTTATTATCCGGATTGGCGGATACGCAGTATTTT
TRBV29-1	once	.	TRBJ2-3	CSVIRFTTSTDTQYF	TGCAGCGTAATCCGCTTTACGACTAGCACAGATACGCAGTATTTT
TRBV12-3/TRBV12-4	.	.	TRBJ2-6	CASRKGGQRSGANVLTF	TGTGCCAGCAGAAAGGGTGGGCAGCGCTCTGGGGCCAACGTCCTGACTTTC
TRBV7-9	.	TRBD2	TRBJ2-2	CASSWTSGRAHTGELFF	TGTGCCAGCAGCTGGACTAGCGGGAGGGCCCACACCGGGGAGCTGTTTTTT
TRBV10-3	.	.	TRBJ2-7	CATERTQGGEQYF	TGTGCCACCGAGCGCACTCAGGGGGGCGAGCAGTACTTC
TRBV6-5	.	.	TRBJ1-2	CASSYSGQVGFYGYTF	TGTGCCAGCAGTTACTCTGGGCAAGTGGGCTTCTATGGCTACACCTTC
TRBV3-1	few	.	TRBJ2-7	CASSQGGFDEQYF	TGTGCCAGCAGCCAAGGGGGTTTCGACGAGCAGTACTTC
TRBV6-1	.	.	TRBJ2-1	CASSKEVLSSYNEQFF	TGTGCCAGCAGTAAGGAGGTTCTAAGCTCCTACAATGAGCAGTTCTTC
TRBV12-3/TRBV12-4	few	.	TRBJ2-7	CASSSPKRESHEQYF	TGTGCCAGCAGTTCCCCAAAACGGGAGAGCCACGAGCAGTACTTC
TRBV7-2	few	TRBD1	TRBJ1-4	CASSLGQGAEKLFF	TGTGCCAGCAGCTTGGGACAGGGCGCGGAAAAACTGTTTTTT
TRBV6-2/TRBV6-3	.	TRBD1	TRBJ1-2	CASSYLAGGSGYTF	TGTGCCAGCAGTTACCTGGCAGGGGGCTCTGGCTACACCTTC
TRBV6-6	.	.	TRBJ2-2	CALFGGNTGELFF	TGTGCCCTCTTCGGGGGAAACACCGGGGAGCTGTTTTTT
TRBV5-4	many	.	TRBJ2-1	CASSLVVDNEQFF	TGTGCCAGCAGCCTGGTCGTAGACAATGAGCAGTTCTTC
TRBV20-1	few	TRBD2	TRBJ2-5	CSASWRERETQYF	TGCAGTGCTAGTTGGCGGGAGAGGGAGACCCAGTACTTC
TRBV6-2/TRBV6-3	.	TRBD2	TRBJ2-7	CASSSPLRLAGSYEQYF	TGTGCCAGCAGTTCCCCTCTCCGACTAGCGGGATCCTACGAGCAGTACTTC
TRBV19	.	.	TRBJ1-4	CASSRRGCDNEKLFF	TGTGCCAGTAGTCGCCGGGGCTGCGATAATGAAAAACTGTTTTTT
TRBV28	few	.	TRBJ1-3	CASSSGTVGNTIYF	TGTGCCAGCAGTTCCGGGACGGTGGGAAACACCATATATTTT
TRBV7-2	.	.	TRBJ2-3	CASSLEIQRTDTQYF	TGTGCCAGCAGCTTAGAGATACAGCGCACAGATACGCAGTATTTT
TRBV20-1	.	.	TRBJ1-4	CSALPGPWDEKLFF	TGCAGTGCATTACCGGGACCCTGGGATGAAAAACTGTTTTTT
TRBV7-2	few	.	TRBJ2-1	CASSFVIGDKQFF	TGTGCCAGCAGCTTTGTTATAGGGGACAAGCAGTTCTTC
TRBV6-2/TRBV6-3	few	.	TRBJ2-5	CASSRPGPQETQYF	TGTGCCAGCAGCAGACCGGGACCCCAGGAGACCCAGTACTTC
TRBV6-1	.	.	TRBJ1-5	CASSASAIRPPQHF	TGTGCCAGCAGTGCTAGCGCAATACGGCCGCCCCAGCATTTT
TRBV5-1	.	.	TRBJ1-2	CASSLDVGTGDGYTF	TGCGCCAGCAGCTTGGACGTCGGGACGGGGGATGGCTACACCTTC
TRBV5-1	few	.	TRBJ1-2	CASSGGMNYGYTF	TGCGCCAGCAGCGGGGGCATGAACTATGGCTACACCTTC
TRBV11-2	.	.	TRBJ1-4	CACRAPRLGGPRYEKLFF	TGTGCCTGCAGGGCCCCCAGGTTGGGGGGACCGCGTTATGAAAAACTGTTTTTT
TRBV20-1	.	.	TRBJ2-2	CSALALPGGELFF	TGCAGTGCTCTCGCTTTGCCCGGTGGGGAGCTGTTTTTT
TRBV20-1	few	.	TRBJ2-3	CSASPLAPLTDTQYF	TGCAGTGCCTCACCTCTAGCGCCCCTCACAGATACGCAGTATTTT
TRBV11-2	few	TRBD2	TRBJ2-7	CASSLTLGGTSPKVGYEQYF	TGTGCCAGCAGCCTCACATTAGGCGGGACTAGCCCCAAGGTTGGCTACGAGCAGTACTTC
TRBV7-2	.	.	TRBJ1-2	CASSLLGRGYTF	TGTGCCAGCAGCCTCCTGGGTCGTGGCTACACCTTC